This T cell receptor beta chain appears in the sequencing data of a study of cytomegalovirus exposure and HLA in healthy donors (dated by TCRdb to the late 2010s). Regarding the complete study: An earlier analysis of several hundred of the donors reported 250 to 300 Gb of sequence data and some 120 million unique TCR beta sequences from about 179 million T cells. An earlier analysis of a few hundred of the donors applied high-throughput TCR beta sequencing to assess whether each TCR beta V gene segment acted as functional or pseudogenic. Besides the first cohort of 666 subjects, a separate validation cohort made up of 120 or so different subjects was used. Across 398 genotyped donors of the cohort, an average of 235,054 unique TCR beta nucleotide sequences per donor were sequenced, and around 20% of those sequences were non-productive. Rather than drawing on any new phenotypic data, the later analysis identified candidate immune exposures from TCR beta sequences and the way those sequences occurred across donors. Donor age, sex, ethnicity and CMV serostatus were compiled alongside the repertoire data. High-throughput TCR immunosequencing, statistical association of individual TCRs with disease status, and machine learning were combined to predict cytomegalovirus infection status. About 330 gigabases of sequencing data and 70 million to 95 million unique TCR sequences made up an early release that covered 500 to 650 HLA-typed donors. Among the roughly 400 genotyped donors, around 81% belonged to the genetic ancestry cluster associated with self-reported Caucasian donors. A handful of DR-DQ haplotypes were handled as single units for association and clustering because linkage in the cohort was strong. To study patterns of TCR occurrence, a later analysis re-analyzed previously published TCR beta repertoires from several hundred donors and added high-resolution HLA genotyping. A later genetic analysis took genome-wide SNP genotypes for about three fifths of the roughly 700 donors and used that subset as a discovery cohort. The number of donors typed differed by locus, with about 629-630 for A, B, C, DRB1 and DQB1, around 560 for DQA1, 600 to 610 for DPA1, and 472 for DPB1. HLA typing included class I and class II loci at four-digit resolution. The study aimed to test whether signatures of past pathogen exposure could be identified by cataloging public T cell receptors. Every discovery cohort repertoire had been produced on one sequencing platform. The study profiled the T cell repertoires of 500 to 800 subjects by immunosequencing and related them to cytomegalovirus serostatus. The full study reports these points: The authors suggested that the approach could potentially be extended to other disease states and immunological phenotypes. In the study, around 150 TCR beta chains were listed as associated with cytomegalovirus. Linkage disequilibrium might explain the correlated functional status among segregating V segments, but an unknown experimental factor could not be excluded. This cohort had only TCR beta chains sequenced, and the lack of alpha or paired-chain data limited which features could be detected. Broadly in line with IMGT annotations, most TCR beta V segments showed up in productive rearrangements about 90% or about 30% of the time in an earlier analysis of approximately 600 of the donors. When HLA alleles, especially DR and DQ, strongly co-occurred, attributing TCR associations to individual alleles was difficult. Some IMGT-functional V segments, including TRBV6-2 and TRBV6-3, could not be distinguished by the 87-base-pair reads and were therefore excluded. A cluster of highly shared sequence variants was judged likely to represent a technical artifact of the sequencing pipeline. Seventeen rarely observed V segments, including chromosome 9 orphons, were excluded from the earlier analysis of about 610 of the donors because counts were too low. The classifier was reported to diagnose cytomegalovirus status with high specificity and sensitivity in both the original cohort and the validation cohort. Immune exposure information for the cohort was limited to CMV serostatus. A later analysis associated 15,000 to 20,000 TCR beta sequences with specific HLA alleles at a false discovery rate of 0.05. A further reported finding was that TCR beta sequences accurately predicted the HLA-A and HLA-B alleles for most subjects in the first cohort. In a later analysis, HLA-associated TCR beta chains were found to be more clonally expanded and to have lower generation probabilities than equally common non-associated chains. A later analysis reported that several top co-occurrence clusters appeared linked to parvovirus B19, influenza, CMV and Epstein-Barr virus. An association between a missense DCLRE1C variant and V-gene and J-gene trimming of TCR beta chains was found in a later genetic analysis and replicated in an independent cohort. Roughly uniform sequencing depth across donors was assumed in presence/absence analyses, although this assumption may not hold. A few of the identified cytomegalovirus-associated TCR beta chains were confirmed in vitro to be specific for cytomegalovirus antigens. A later genetic analysis reported fewer N-insertions in productive TCRs among donors in an Asian-associated ancestry cluster than the roughly 700-donor mean. Most TCR sequences were seen in very few donors, while some public TCRs were found in many individuals. A later analysis found that TCR association rates varied across HLA loci, with DRB1 alleles showing the most associated TCRs and HLA-C alleles the fewest. A later analysis found that most CMV-associated TCR beta chains appeared HLA-restricted, with HLA associations seemingly driven largely by CMV exposure. Because HLA typing was missing for some donors at each locus, association tests included only the typed subset.

The CDR3 has 14 amino acids, counting the end cysteine and phenylalanine. Only the CDR3 DNA is retained, 42 bases long and in frame from the first base. The germline V gene provides CDR1 SGDLS and CDR2 YYNGEE. The V end loses 4 bases and the J end loses 1 base, and a stretch of 11 bases separates them. Notes on this clone: Its cognate antigen has yet to be identified. It has no much larger one-base neighbor in the sample; base qualities were not kept.

The cohort consisted of 650 to 700 healthy bone marrow donors. At the time of sampling, all cohort members were nominally healthy, though unrecorded immune exposures were likely present. The donor tested CMV seropositive and was one of the 289 seropositive cohort members. Each donor provided a peripheral blood sample, and peripheral blood mononuclear cells were used for TCR beta sequencing. Genomic DNA was extracted from the blood cell samples with the Qiagen DNeasy Blood Extraction Kit. Libraries were made using the immunoSEQ multiplex PCR assay. A mixture of 60 forward primers for TCR Vbeta segments and 13 reverse primers for TCR Jbeta segments was used in the multiplex PCR. A multiplex PCR assay on genomic DNA amplified the CDR3 region of rearranged TCR beta genes. Amplified TCR beta libraries were sequenced as 87-base-pair reads on the Illumina HiSeq System. Concerning the study's data processing: A later analysis tallied tens of millions of unique TCR beta chains across the 666 repertoires, and approximately 12 million of those chains were shared by two or more donors. Raw reads were error-corrected and collapsed into unique sequences by a nearest-neighbor algorithm in which closely related sequences were merged to remove PCR and sequencing errors. V, D and J gene segments were assigned by aligning CDR3 sequences to IMGT reference sequences. For a sequence to be retained, a match of at least six nucleotides to both a V gene segment and a J gene segment was required. A rearrangement was called productive if the CDR3 had no stop codons and remained in frame with V and J, and every other rearrangement was called non-productive. CDR3 was defined according to IMGT convention as the region running from the second conserved V-encoded cysteine to the conserved J-encoded phenylalanine. The earlier analysis of around 640 of the donors excluded sequences that lacked an unambiguous match to a single V gene segment. An earlier analysis of just under 600 of the donors called V segments functional above 56.7% productive rearrangements and segregating when the between-donor standard deviation exceeded 5%. A statistical classification framework was developed to diagnose cytomegalovirus status using the catalog of TCR beta chain sequences. In a later analysis, V and J genes were assigned by comparing TCR nucleotide sequences against IMGT/GENE-DB human TR gene sequences. Using the TCRdist pipeline, a later analysis assigned CDR3 sequences along with most-parsimonious VDJ recombination scenarios. In a later analysis, every TCR beta chain was defined by the combination of its CDR3 amino acid sequence and its V-gene family, and reads without a unique V-gene family were dropped. As a way to deal with suspected cross-contamination and a sequencing artifact, a later analysis dropped 500 to 700 nucleotide sequences that were highly shared and had low generation probability. In a later analysis, a clonal expansion index for each public chain was calculated from normalized within-repertoire ranks of inferred template counts. In a later analysis, generation probabilities were computed with a VDJ recombination model fitted to out-of-frame rearrangements, and the resulting probabilities were checked against IGoR. A later analysis scored TCR-TCR, TCR-HLA and TCR-CMV co-occurrence with hypergeometric tests, applying a repertoire-size bias correction to TCR pairs. False discovery rates were estimated in a later analysis by permuting HLA or CMV assignments 20 times. In a later analysis, co-occurring TCRs were grouped with DBSCAN, and TCRdist sequence similarity was added when clustering was performed within HLA-allele-positive subsets. Co-occurrence clustering excluded repertoires with fewer than 30,000 or more than 120,000 public chains, plus five with anomalous nucleotide sharing. Imported from immuneACCESS, the table was reduced by TCRdb to in-frame sequences with V and J called. These copies leave out some clones; in studies compared against another copy, an unresolved V gene accounts for under half, and the cause of the remainder is not known. That table furnishes V, J and clone size, whereas the DNA furnished D and trimming. Recorded for this sample are roughly 170,000 clones; around 83% of them occurred a single time. The ten largest clonotypes hold around 1.2% of the sample.

Source material: PBMCs. The chain couples TRBV9 to TRBJ1-2; there is no confident call for the D gene. The sequence came from a girl aged 2-10 years in good health and CMV-seropositive. Here the CDR3 is given as CASSIADYNYGYTF. The DNA sequence is as follows: TGTGCCAGCAGCATCGCGGACTATAACTATGGCTACACCTTC.